Each of the 19 T cell receptor beta chains below was sequenced from the same sample in a study of T-cell reconstitution after alpha-beta-depleted transplantation in children. Preparation of the TCRbeta library used unique molecular identifiers. From the PCR reads, TCRdb called clonotypes with MiXCR, one entry per CDR3 protein. The sample consists of around 440,000 distinct CDR3 sequences, over 9.5% of them appearing once. This material consisted of PBMCs, taken before TCRalphabeta/CD19-depleted stem cell transplant. The receptors derive from a child aged 2 to 10 with inherited bone marrow failure, due to receive a stem cell transplant.

Turning to this clonotype: A much larger clone lies one base from this, so it may be a read error. Given the absence of the conserved phenylalanine or tryptophan at the CDR3 end, a read error is likely. This sequence joins TRBV2 and TRBJ2-2; 11 nucleotides match TRBD2. Germline V gives CDR1 SNHLY, CDR2 FYNNEI. The CDR3 has 16 amino acids. The trim removed 4 bases at V and 2 bases at J, leaving 3 bases unmatched. The CDR3 DNA reads as TGTGCCAGCAGTGGGACTAGCGGGCTTAACACCGGGGAGCTGTTTTAT. This codes for CASSGTSGLNTGELFY.

This clonotype showed up many times. This chain joins TRBV12-3 or TRBV12-4 and TRBJ2-5; TRBD2 agrees at 10 bases. This CDR3 has 17 residues. With 4 bases clipped from V and 4 bases from J, the junction kept 12 bases outside the gene matches. The CDR3 protein is CASSSIKRLAGLETQYF. CDR3 in DNA: TGTGCCAGCAGTTCGATTAAGAGACTAGCGGGTTTAGAGACCCAGTACTTC.

This clonotype was seen many times. V gene TRBV20-1 combines with J gene TRBJ1-1; no definite D call. V was clipped by 5 bases and J by 11 bases, with 9 bases between them. Germline CDR1 DFQATT, CDR2 SNEGSKA (reference sequence). The CDR3 has 9 amino acids. The CDR3, as DNA: TGCAGTGCTGAGAATCTGGCTTTCTTT. Its translation is CSAENLAFF.

This clonotype was counted many times. CDR3 DNA sequence: TGCGCCAGCAGCCGTTCAGCGGCCTCCTACGAGCAGTACTTC. Protein product: CASSRSAASYEQYF. V usage is TRBV4-1 and J usage is TRBJ2-7; the D gene is possibly TRBD2 (5 bases). Trimming took off 4 bases at V and 0 bases at J, with 10 bases between the two ends. The CDR3 is made up of 14 amino acids. Germline V lookup: CDR1 MGHRA, CDR2 YSYEKL.

The DNA for the CDR3 is TGCGCCAGCAGCTATGGACAGGGGGCGCAGGATGGCTACACCTTC. This sequence encodes CASSYGQGAQDGYTF. The chain combines TRBV5-1 with TRBJ1-2; TRBD1 matches 11 bases. The CDR3 covers 15 residues. Germline CDR1 is SGHRS and CDR2 is YFSETQ. The V segment lost 3 bases and the J segment 6 bases; nucleotides outside the gene matches: 7.

This clonotype has a handful of counts. The V gene is TRBV15, the J gene TRBJ2-7, with D uncertain. The germline CDR1 and CDR2 sequences are LNHNV and YYDKDF (reference sequence). Deletions cut 4 bases from V and 0 bases from J, with 10 bases between. The CDR3 has 14 amino acids. The CDR3 is CATSMEGYSYEQYF. DNA for the CDR3: TGTGCCACCAGCATGGAAGGCTACTCCTACGAGCAGTACTTC.

Ten or more counts support this clonotype. This chain uses TRBV7-9 with TRBJ2-7; D gene unclear. Germline V lookup: CDR1 SEHNR, CDR2 FQNEAQ (reference sequence). This CDR3 has 13 amino acids. V lost 5 bases and J lost 4, with 12 bases in between. CDR3 residues: CASSPLTLYEQYF. The DNA for the CDR3 is TGTGCCAGCAGCCCCCTGACACTTTACGAGCAGTACTTC.

This clonotype is a singleton in its sample. Being one base from a much bigger clone, this may be a read error. The CDR3 carries no conserved terminal phenylalanine or tryptophan, so it likely arises from a read error. J is TRBJ2-3 and V is TRBV6-2 or TRBV6-3, with D unclear. Trimming left V 6 bases short and J 4 bases short, with 8 bases between. The CDR3 loop spans 12 amino acids. The germline V gene has CDR1 MNHEY and CDR2 SVGEGT. CDR3 protein: CASSTAPDTQYS. In nucleotides, the CDR3 is TGTGCCAGCAGCACCGCCCCAGATACGCAGTATTCT.

V is TRBV11-2 and J is TRBJ2-1; a weak D match, TRBD2 (6 bases). Germline assignment: CDR1 SGHAT and CDR2 FQNNGV. This CDR3 has 13 residues. Trimming shortened V by 5 bases and J by 8 bases, and 13 bases separated the two germline ends. CDR3 in DNA: TGTGCCAGCAGCCGCCCGACTAGTCATGAGCAGTTCTTC. Its translation: CASSRPTSHEQFF.

This clonotype was counted many times. The rearrangement uses TRBV5-6 and TRBJ2-1, with 14 bases aligning to TRBD2. This CDR3 spans 18 amino acids. V shed 4 bases and J 6 bases; nucleotides not matched to a gene: 12. Looked up from germline, CDR1 is SGHDT and CDR2 is YYEEEE. The CDR3, as DNA: TGTGCCAGCAGCCTCACCCCATGGACTAGCGGGAGGATCAATGAGCAGTTCTTC. Its translation: CASSLTPWTSGRINEQFF.

This clonotype appeared many times. The chain has TRBV12-3 or TRBV12-4 and TRBJ2-5; perhaps TRBD1 as D (6 bases). The CDR3 sequence is 12 residues long. The ends were cut back, 2 bases at V and 5 bases at J, with 6 bases in the middle. The CDR3 protein is CASSLRGETQYF. For the CDR3, the DNA is TGTGCCAGCAGTTTAAGGGGGGAGACCCAGTACTTC.

This clonotype was observed a handful of times. This chain's CDR3 is CASSPGTVGRAFF. The DNA of the CDR3 is TGTGCCAGCTCACCTGGGACAGTCGGAAGAGCTTTCTTT. The genes are TRBV18 and TRBJ1-1; 7 bases fit TRBD1. The CDR3 covers 13 residues. The V and J ends lost 3 bases and 10 bases, in that order; junction bases with no gene match: 8. Germline V gives CDR1 KGHSH, CDR2 LQKENI.

This clonotype was seen at least ten times. V gene TRBV4-1 combines with J gene TRBJ2-1; D gene ambiguous. CDR1 is MGHRA and CDR2 is YSYEKL in the germline V gene. The CDR3 is 16 residues long. V gave up 0 bases and J gave up 6 bases, with 15 bases separating them. The CDR3, as DNA: TGCGCCAGCAGCCAAGATTTGAGATGGGATAGCAATGAGCAGTTCTTC. As protein: CASSQDLRWDSNEQFF.

This clonotype was seen repeatedly, ten times or more. The V gene is TRBV12-3 or TRBV12-4, the J gene TRBJ1-6; TRBD1 matches 7 bases. This CDR3 has 14 amino acids. Trimming removed 2 bases from V and 9 bases from J; junction bases left unmatched: 4. The CDR3 DNA sequence: TGTGCCAGCAGTTTACAGGGGGATTTTTCACCCCTCCACTTT. This translates into CASSLQGDFSPLHF.

The chain employs TRBV12-3 or TRBV12-4 and TRBJ1-1, with TRBD1 matching over 9 bases. The ends lost 1 base at V and 4 bases at J; junction bases unmatched: 10. The CDR3 is made up of 17 amino acids. CDR3 sequence reads: CASSLEPRDRAVTEAFF. CDR3 in DNA: TGTGCCAGCAGTTTAGAGCCCCGGGACAGGGCGGTCACTGAAGCTTTCTTT.

In its sample, this clonotype was seen a few times. J is TRBJ2-3 and V is TRBV11-1; TRBD2 matches at 11 bases. V was clipped by 5 bases and J by 4 bases; unmatched bases: 14. Germline CDR1 reads SGHAT; CDR2 reads FQDESV (reference sequence). This CDR3 is built from 18 residues. The CDR3, as DNA: TGTGCCAGCAGCCACCCACTTACTAGCGGGAGTTATGCAGATACGCAGTATTTT. This gives the protein CASSHPLTSGSYADTQYF. The complete variable domain, with remaining parts taken from reference TRBV11-1 and TRBJ2-3, reads EAEVAQSPRYKITEKSQAVAFWCDPISGHATLYWYRQILGQGPELLVQFQDESVVDDSQLPKDRFSAERLKGVDSTLKIQPAELGDSAMYLCASSHPLTSGSYADTQYFGPGTRLTVL.

The sample holds many counts of this clonotype. V is TRBV10-1 and J is TRBJ2-5; D uncertain. Trimming left V 3 bases short and J 1 base short, with 15 bases between. Germline CDR1 WNHNN, CDR2 SYGVQD (reference sequence). This CDR3 has 16 residues. DNA of the CDR3: TGCGCCAGCAGTGATGGGTCAGCCACTCCCCAAGAGACCCAGTACTTC. Translating gives CASSDGSATPQETQYF.

This clonotype was counted at least ten times. The genes are TRBV6-2 or TRBV6-3 and TRBJ2-7, with D possibly matching TRBD2 (6 bases). Germline V gene data show CDR1 as MNHEY and CDR2 as SVGEGT. Trimming removed 6 bases from V and 3 bases from J, with 15 bases in between. The CDR3 covers 14 residues. The CDR3 DNA is TGTGCCAGCAGAGCCATGTGGAGGGGCTACGAGCAGTACTTC. Translated, it gives CASRAMWRGYEQYF.

CDR3 bases: TGTGCCAGCAGCTTGTACCTAGTAGGTACCTACGAGCAGTACTTC. It specifies CASSLYLVGTYEQYF. The chain uses TRBV5-5 and TRBJ2-7; D gene unclear. V was pared by 1 base and J by 2 bases, with 13 bases between. Germline V gene data show CDR1 as SGHKS and CDR2 as YYEKEE (reference sequence). The CDR3 runs to 15 residues.